This is a list of T cell receptor beta chains from one sample in a study of T cells in Graves' hyperthyroidism and ophthalmopathy. TCRdb recomputed calls from the multiplex PCR reads with MiXCR, one row per CDR3 protein. Among roughly 500,000 distinct CDR3 sequences listed, 40% to 55% were seen once. Sequencing input: peripheral blood or thyroid tissue (not recorded which). These receptors were taken from an adult woman with Graves' disease, either hyperthyroidism or ophthalmopathy (not recorded which). CDR3s include the opening cysteine and the closing phenylalanine or tryptophan. A D gene is named only where the DNA matches it firmly. Size values are once, few and many counts, or a class for expanded clones, and some rows have none.

CDR3,DNA,J,length,V,D,size
CASSLINGAYYEQYF,TGTGCCAGCAGCTTAATAAACGGGGCCTACTACGAGCAGTACTTC,TRBJ2-7,15,TRBV11-2,-,many
CSVETASYEQYF,TGCAGCGTTGAAACAGCCTCCTACGAGCAGTACTTC,TRBJ2-7,12,TRBV29-1,-,few
CASSYQDLDGGELFF,TGCGCCAGCAGCTACCAGGACCTGGATGGCGGGGAGCTGTTTTTT,TRBJ2-2,15,TRBV5-1,-,many
CSPRTSAYVEQYF,TGCAGCCCCCGGACTAGCGCGTATGTGGAGCAGTACTTC,TRBJ2-7,13,TRBV20-1,TRBD2,many
CASSLDGQGWTEAFF,TGTGCCAGCAGCTTGGATGGACAGGGCTGGACTGAAGCTTTCTTT,TRBJ1-1,15,TRBV10-3,TRBD1,-
CASSLTTWDGYTF,TGTGCCAGCAGCCTTACTACGTGGGATGGCTACACCTTC,TRBJ1-2,13,TRBV12-3/TRBV12-4,-,many
CASSYSGGGTEGYTF,TGTGCCAGCAGCTACAGCGGGGGGGGCACTGAAGGCTACACCTTC,TRBJ1-2,15,TRBV9,-,once
CASSRGQGDQPQYF,TGTGCCAGCAGTCGCGGGCAGGGGGATCAGCCCCAGTACTTC,TRBJ2-5,14,TRBV6-5,TRBD1,few
CASSQADWTGGRRWTGELFF,TGTGCCAGCAGTCAAGCGGACTGGACAGGGGGCAGGAGATGGACCGGGGAGCTGTTTTTT,TRBJ2-2,20,TRBV2,TRBD1,few
CASSQDRQTYGYTF,TGCGCCAGCAGCCAAGATCGACAGACCTATGGCTACACCTTC,TRBJ1-2,14,TRBV5-1,-,-
CASSLERGRWNQSQHF,TGTGCCAGCAGCTTAGAGCGGGGTCGTTGGAATCAGTCCCAGCATTTT,TRBJ1-5,16,TRBV7-8,-,-
CASSYRDRGAYEQYF,TGCGCCAGCAGCTACCGGGACAGGGGCGCCTACGAGCAGTACTTC,TRBJ2-7,15,TRBV5-1,TRBD1,many
CSAGGLAGEGSDQYF,TGCAGTGCGGGGGGACTAGCGGGAGAGGGAAGTGACCAGTACTTC,TRBJ2-5,15,TRBV20-1,TRBD2,-
CASSPSTGGRAEAFF,TGTGCCAGCAGTCCCTCGACAGGGGGAAGAGCTGAAGCTTTCTTT,TRBJ1-1,15,TRBV6-6,TRBD1,many
CASSIQGAGNEKLFF,TGTGCCAGCAGTATACAGGGTGCGGGTAATGAAAAACTGTTTTTT,TRBJ1-4,15,TRBV6-1,-,-
CASTVGQMNTEAFF,TGTGCCAGCACCGTCGGGCAGATGAACACTGAAGCTTTCTTT,TRBJ1-1,14,TRBV7-9,-,few
CASSVDTGSTEAFF,TGTGCCAGCAGTGTTGACACTGGGAGCACTGAAGCTTTCTTT,TRBJ1-1,14,TRBV2,-,-
CASSFDSLNSPLHF,TGTGCCAGCAGCTTTGACAGTCTAAATTCACCCCTCCACTTT,TRBJ1-6,14,TRBV7-7,-,few
CASGMQLMKNCFF,-,TRBJ1-4,13,TRBV9,-,-
CASSLQSAGSGQPQHF,TGTGCCAGCAGTTTACAATCGGCTGGGTCCGGTCAGCCCCAGCATTTT,TRBJ1-5,16,TRBV12-3/TRBV12-4,-,many
CASSPGVNEKLFF,TGTGCCAGCAGTCCCGGTGTTAATGAAAAACTGTTTTTT,TRBJ1-4,13,TRBV7-3,-,few
CASSFTEKLFF,TGTGCCAGCAGCTTCACTGAAAAACTGTTTTTT,TRBJ1-4,11,TRBV7-9,-,-
CASKQSYYSGNTIYF,TGTGCCAGCAAACAGTCGTATTACTCTGGAAACACCATATATTTT,TRBJ1-3,15,TRBV7-2,-,-
CAISEGLSGANVLTF,TGTGCCATCAGTGAGGGGTTATCTGGGGCCAACGTCCTGACTTTC,TRBJ2-6,15,TRBV10-3,-,few
CASTVFGGPTEAFF,TGTGCCAGCACCGTGTTTGGAGGACCAACTGAAGCTTTCTTT,TRBJ1-1,14,TRBV19,-,-
CASSITIFGTGEVDNQPQHF,TGTGCCAGTAGTATCACTATATTCGGGACAGGGGAGGTTGACAATCAGCCCCAGCATTTT,TRBJ1-5,20,TRBV19,TRBD1,many
CASGSWNRDRVYEQYF,TGTGCCAGCGGATCCTGGAACCGGGACAGGGTGTACGAGCAGTACTTC,TRBJ2-7,16,TRBV2,TRBD1,-
CASSGRSSDAGEPQHF,TGTGCCAGCAGTGGGCGGAGCTCGGACGCCGGGGAGCCCCAGCATTTT,TRBJ1-5,16,TRBV6-6,-,-
CATSDGGQETQYF,TGTGCCACCAGTGATGGAGGCCAAGAGACCCAGTACTTC,TRBJ2-5,13,TRBV24-1,-,-
CASRRTTLGSSPLHF,TGTGCCAGCAGGCGGACTACCCTCGGGAGTTCACCCCTCCACTTT,TRBJ1-6,15,TRBV27,-,many
CASSVRVGQPQYF,TGTGCCAGCAGCGTGCGGGTGGGTCAGCCCCAGTACTTC,TRBJ2-5,13,TRBV9,-,-
CASSYSQASGNTIYF,TGTGCCAGCAGTTACAGTCAGGCCTCTGGAAACACCATATATTTT,TRBJ1-3,15,TRBV6-5,-,many
CASSFKPGTQYF,TGTGCCAGCAGCTTTAAACCCGGGACCCAGTACTTC,TRBJ2-5,12,TRBV7-2,-,many
CASSSVLLGRDYEQYF,TGTGCCAGCAGCTCGGTTCTCTTGGGGCGGGACTACGAGCAGTACTTC,TRBJ2-7,16,TRBV7-6,-,many
CAISGGLAETQYF,TGTGCCATCAGTGGTGGACTAGCGGAGACCCAGTACTTC,TRBJ2-5,13,TRBV10-3,TRBD2,-
CASSPIPAGVSYYEQYF,TGTGCCAGCAGCCCCATCCCAGCGGGAGTGTCATACTACGAGCAGTACTTC,TRBJ2-7,17,TRBV28,TRBD2,few
CSVVGFQKGPTTNEQYF,TGCAGCGTTGTGGGGTTCCAAAAGGGACCAACGACTAACGAGCAGTACTTC,TRBJ2-7,17,TRBV29-1,-,-
CSARLGAGELFF,TGCAGCGCGAGATTAGGGGCCGGGGAGCTGTTTTTT,TRBJ2-2,12,TRBV29-1,-,many
CSASISAQEVTQYF,TGCAGTGCTAGTATTTCGGCCCAGGAAGTGACCCAGTACTTC,TRBJ2-5,14,TRBV20-1,-,-
CASSLLNSGREQYF,TGTGCCAGCAGTTTACTTAACTCGGGGAGGGAGCAGTACTTC,TRBJ2-7,14,TRBV12-3/TRBV12-4,-,many
CSASAVNEQFF,TGCAGTGCTAGCGCCGTCAATGAGCAGTTCTTC,TRBJ2-1,11,TRBV20-1,-,-
CASSSWALRGELFF,TGTGCCAGCAGTTCTTGGGCCCTCCGAGGGGAGCTGTTTTTT,TRBJ2-2,14,TRBV6-7,-,few
CASINSGDTGAFF,TGTGCCAGCATTAACTCAGGGGACACTGGAGCTTTCTTT,TRBJ1-1,13,TRBV6-4,-,-
CASSLMSGPNTGELFF,TGTGCCAGCAGCTTAATGTCAGGCCCGAACACCGGGGAGCTGTTTTTT,TRBJ2-2,16,TRBV7-3,-,once
CASSFQETQYF,TGTGCCAGCAGTTTCCAGGAGACCCAGTACTTC,TRBJ2-5,11,TRBV12-3/TRBV12-4,-,many
CASSHRDNYEQYF,TGTGCCAGCAGCCACCGGGACAACTACGAGCAGTACTTC,TRBJ2-7,13,TRBV7-9,-,many
CAISEQTGKVEYGYTF,TGTGCCATCAGTGAACAGACAGGGAAAGTTGAGTATGGCTACACCTTC,TRBJ1-2,16,TRBV10-3,TRBD1,-
CAIGTVGTEAFYEQYF,TGTGCCATCGGGACAGTTGGGACTGAAGCTTTCTACGAGCAGTACTTC,TRBJ2-7,16,TRBV10-3,-,-
CASRMTGGVSNTEAFF,TGTGCCAGTAGGATGACAGGGGGCGTATCGAACACTGAAGCTTTCTTT,TRBJ1-1,16,TRBV19,TRBD1,once
CASNTIGPYQETQYF,TGCGCCAGCAACACCATTGGACCGTACCAAGAGACCCAGTACTTC,TRBJ2-5,15,TRBV5-1,-,-
CASSQGGTVSYEQYF,TGTGCCAGCAGCCAAGGAGGGACAGTTTCCTACGAGCAGTACTTC,TRBJ2-7,15,TRBV11-2,-,-
CATSRSTGEALHF,TGTGCCACCAGCAGATCTACAGGCGAGGCCCTCCACTTT,TRBJ1-6,13,TRBV15,-,-
CASSQSYRDTEAFF,TGTGCCAGCAGCCAAAGCTACAGGGACACTGAAGCTTTCTTT,TRBJ1-1,14,TRBV14,-,-
CASSHDMTGGYTF,TGTGCCAGCAGCCATGACATGACGGGAGGGTACACCTTC,TRBJ1-2,13,TRBV5-4,-,-
CSAGNSGGANEQFF,TGCAGTGCTGGTAATAGCGGGGGGGCTAATGAGCAGTTCTTC,TRBJ2-1,14,TRBV20-1,TRBD2,-